These 7 T cell receptor beta chains came from one sample sequenced in a study of blood T cell repertoires in COVID-19. The assay was immunoSEQ multiplex PCR, and TCRdb's table has in-frame clones only and misses some. The table records over 50,000 clones, 91% of them present only once. Specimen: peripheral blood. These receptors were obtained from a man aged 50-59 years with active COVID-19.

The chain couples TRBV6-5 to TRBJ2-7, with D possibly TRBD2 on 8 matching bases. V gave up 7 bases and J gave up 0 bases, with 16 bases separating them. CDR3 length equals 15 residues. Germline assignment: CDR1 MNHEY and CDR2 SVGAGI. DNA of the CDR3: TGTGCCAGCACCGGGGGGGACAGATCCTCCTACGAGCAGTACTTC. This gives the protein CASTGGDRSSYEQYF.

J is TRBJ1-5 and V is TRBV6-5; D not certain. The V and J ends lost 8 bases and 7 bases respectively, with 18 bases between them. Looked up from germline, CDR1 is MNHEY and CDR2 is SVGAGI. The CDR3 sequence is 14 residues long. CDR3 DNA sequence: TGTGCCAGCCTCGGAGACTTAACCCGGCAGCCCCAGCATTTT. Residues: CASLGDLTRQPQHF.

The CDR3, as DNA: TGTGCCAGCAGCTTAATGACTACCGGGGAGCTGTTTTTT. Its translation is CASSLMTTGELFF. The chain is built from TRBV7-9 and TRBJ2-2; D remains unclear. The CDR3 length is 13 residues. CDR1 is SEHNR and CDR2 is FQNEAQ in the germline V gene (reference sequence). With 2 bases removed from V and 5 bases from J, the gap between germline ends came to 6 bases.

This chain uses TRBV3-1 (or the pseudogene TRBV3-2) with TRBJ1-1; tentatively, D is TRBD1 (5 bases). CDR1 and CDR2 from the germline V gene are LGHDT and YNNKEL (reference sequence). V lost 0 bases, J lost 1 base, and 9 bases lay in between. The CDR3 covers 15 residues. The CDR3: CASSQDDSPNTEAFF. The DNA of the CDR3 is TGTGCCAGCAGCCAAGATGACAGCCCGAACACTGAAGCTTTCTTT.

The chain has TRBV10-3 and TRBJ1-2; D ambiguous. The V end was cut by 0 bases, the J end by 6 bases, with 8 bases between. Germline V gene lookup returns CDR1 ENHRY and CDR2 SYGVKD. The CDR3 extends over 13 amino acids. The chain's CDR3 is CAISESTPHGYTF. CDR3 sequence (DNA): TGTGCCATCAGTGAGTCGACTCCCCATGGCTACACCTTC.

This chain connects TRBV7-2 to TRBJ2-1; 8 nucleotides line up with TRBD2. Trimming took 4 bases from V and 4 from J; bases not matched to a gene: 6. Germline loops: CDR1 SGHTA, CDR2 FQGNSA. The CDR3 sequence is 15 residues long. CDR3 nucleotide sequence: TGTGCCAGCAGCTCGCCCGGGGGGGGATACAATGAGCAGTTCTTC. Translating it yields CASSSPGGGYNEQFF.

This rearrangement joins TRBV5-1 to TRBJ2-1, with TRBD2 identical over 15 bases. Germline V gives CDR1 SGHRS, CDR2 YFSETQ. The V segment lost 4 bases and the J segment 7 bases; nucleotides outside the gene matches: 6. The CDR3 is made up of 16 amino acids. Here the CDR3 reads CASSPGTSGGLNEQFF. The CDR3 DNA reads TGCGCCAGCAGCCCCGGGACTAGCGGGGGGCTAAATGAGCAGTTCTTC. The entire variable domain, with the rest obtained from reference TRBV5-1 and TRBJ2-1, is as follows: KAGVTQTPRYLIKTRGQQVTLSCSPISGHRSVSWYQQTPGQGLQFLFEYFSETQRNKGNFPGRFSGRQFSNSRSEMNVSTLELGDSALYLCASSPGTSGGLNEQFFGPGTRLTVL.